The source of this T cell receptor beta chain is a study of identical twins. MiXCR was run by TCRdb on the 5' RACE reads, yielding one entry per CDR3 protein. The sample lists 200,000 to 250,000 distinct CDR3 sequences; around 6.9% were seen once. This clonotype was observed a few times. Its specificity is not known. The junction departs from the called germline gene at one end, perhaps through a read error. CDR3 length: 12 amino acids. Germline values: CDR1 SSHAT, CDR2 FNYEAQ (reference sequence). Study-level results: The study drew conclusions from cross-sectional statistical analysis, not from following the same donors. Twin-shared out-of-frame alpha sequences were enriched for low generation probability.

The same specimen was also included in a second study, on yellow fever vaccine responses in identical twins. From that second work: Twins' vaccine T cell responses reportedly seemed partly convergent and partly personalized.

This TCR derives from a woman aged 18-35 years in good health. Sequencing was performed on memory (CD45RO+) T cells sorted from blood. This chain links TRBV7-7 with TRBJ1-1; D remains unclear. CDR3 coding DNA: TGTGCTAGCAGCTTTCCCAACACTGAAGCTTTCTTT. Its translation: CASSFPNTEAFF.